A single sample is the source of the 5 T cell receptor beta chains below, sequenced in a study of metastatic and nonmetastatic thyroid tumors. Each patient came to thyroid surgery without any prior treatment (of any kind). TCRdb reanalyzed the PCR reads with MiXCR. The table has over 20,000 clones, more than 10% seen once. The sequenced sample consisted of blood. Every receptor here comes from a male donor with papillary thyroid cancer or a benign thyroid nodule (not recorded which). Some clones in this sample may be carry-over from other donors' samples.

Ten or more counts support this clone. This chain joins TRBV30 and TRBJ1-3, with D hard to call. With 6 bases removed from V and 7 bases from J, the gap between germline ends came to 19 bases. Germline V gene sequence: CDR1 GTSNPN, CDR2 SVGIG (reference sequence). This CDR3 contains 14 residues. DNA of the CDR3: TGTGCCTGCAACAATGGGCAGTGGGAGAACACCATATATTTT. Its protein product is CACNNGQWENTIYF.

Only a few counts were recorded for this clone. The chain joins TRBV6-2 or TRBV6-3 to TRBJ1-6; D is unclear. Germline loops: CDR1 MNHEY, CDR2 SVGEGT. The CDR3 extends over 13 amino acids. The V and J ends lost 7 bases and 10 bases respectively, with 14 bases between them. CDR3 bases: TGTGCCAGCAATAGGCCGGGCCCCTCACCCCTCCACTTT. This sequence encodes CASNRPGPSPLHF.

This clone was seen repeatedly, ten times or more. This sample also contains other DNA sequences that code for the same CDR3. The chain has TRBV7-9 and TRBJ2-2, with TRBD1 as a possible D gene (5 bases). Trimming left V 3 bases short and J 6 bases short, with 14 bases between. This CDR3 is built from 15 residues. CDR1 and CDR2 from the germline V gene are SEHNR and FQNEAQ (reference sequence). The CDR3 here is CASSFGAVSAGELFF. In DNA, the CDR3 is TGTGCCAGCAGCTTTGGGGCCGTCAGCGCCGGGGAGCTGTTTTTT. Variable domain in full (rest from reference TRBV7-9 and TRBJ2-2): DTGVSQNPRHKITKRGQNVTFRCDPISEHNRLYWYRQTLGQGPEFLTYFQNEAQLEKSRLLSDRFSAERPKGSFSTLEIQRTEQGDSAMYLCASSFGAVSAGELFFGEGSRLTVL.

There are many counts of this clone. The chain uses TRBV5-1 and TRBJ2-7; 7 bases line up with TRBD1. Germline V gene data show CDR1 as SGHRS and CDR2 as YFSETQ. Trimming cost V 5 bases and J 4 bases; bases outside gene matches: 9. The length of the CDR3 is 14 residues. The CDR3 here is CASSQAGGLYEQYF. CDR3 DNA: TGCGCCAGCAGTCAGGCAGGGGGATTGTACGAGCAGTACTTC.

This clone came up a few times. At one of its ends the junction is not consistent with the germline gene, which may arise from a read error. The rearrangement links TRBV2 to TRBJ2-3; D might be TRBD2 (6 bases). The CDR3 runs 13 residues. CDR1 and CDR2 from the germline V gene are SNHLY and FYNNEI. CDR3 sequence (DNA): TGCGCCATCAGTGAACTAGCAGCAGATACGCAGTATTTT. Amino acids: CAISELAADTQYF.